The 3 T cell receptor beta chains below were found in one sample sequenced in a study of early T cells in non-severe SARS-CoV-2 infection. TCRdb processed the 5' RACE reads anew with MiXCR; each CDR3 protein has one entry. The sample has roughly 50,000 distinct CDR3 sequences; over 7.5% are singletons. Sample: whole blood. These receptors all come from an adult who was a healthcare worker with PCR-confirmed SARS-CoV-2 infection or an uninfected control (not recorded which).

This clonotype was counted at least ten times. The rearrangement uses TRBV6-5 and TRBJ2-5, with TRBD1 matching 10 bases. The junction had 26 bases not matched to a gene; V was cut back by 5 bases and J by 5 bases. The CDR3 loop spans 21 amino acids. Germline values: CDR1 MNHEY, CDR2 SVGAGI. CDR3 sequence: CASSQPPPGTGDHRLRETQYF. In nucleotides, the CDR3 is TGTGCCAGCAGTCAACCGCCCCCCGGGACAGGGGATCATAGGCTAAGGGAGACCCAGTACTTC.

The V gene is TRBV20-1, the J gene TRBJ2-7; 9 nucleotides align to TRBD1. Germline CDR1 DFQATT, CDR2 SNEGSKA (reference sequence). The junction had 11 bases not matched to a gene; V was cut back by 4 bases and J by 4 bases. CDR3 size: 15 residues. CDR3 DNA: TGCAGTGCTACAATCCCGGGACAGGGAGCGTACGAGCAGTACTTC. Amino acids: CSATIPGQGAYEQYF.

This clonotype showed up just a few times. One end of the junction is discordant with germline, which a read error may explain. CDR3: CSANLGLDF. As DNA, the CDR3 is TGCAGTGCTAATCTAGGACTCGATTTT. The rearrangement links TRBV20-1 to TRBJ1-3; D not certain. This CDR3 contains 9 residues. Germline lookup yields CDR1 DFQATT and CDR2 SNEGSKA (reference sequence).